The 11 T cell receptor beta chains given below trace back to one sample, sequenced in a study of beta chain features in type 1 diabetes. Overall study results and limits: Type 1 diabetes patients had TCRB CDR3s that were shorter (moderately but significantly so) in all four CD4+ subsets.

These TCRs' antigens remain unknown. All of the isolated RNA was reverse transcribed, so expressed TCRB transcripts were sequenced. TCRdb's table, derived via immunoSEQ multiplex PCR, lists solely in-frame clones and lacks some. The sample lists about 660,000 clones; about an eighth were seen once. The sample comprised naive CD4+ T cells from blood. The receptors stem from a man between 18 and 29 years old with type 1 diabetes.

This clone was counted between two and nine times. Additional DNA sequences in this sample encode the identical CDR3. The chain links TRBV29-1 to TRBJ1-2; D unresolved. Looked up from germline, CDR1 is SQVTM and CDR2 is ANQGSEA. The CDR3 runs to 8 residues. V shed 6 bases and J shed 7 bases, with 3 bases lying between them. DNA for the CDR3: TGCAGCGTCGGTGGCTACACCTTC. It encodes CSVGGYTF.

In its sample, this clone was seen a few times. The V call is TRBV5-1, the J call TRBJ2-6; 8 bases align to TRBD1. J gave up 3 bases and V 7 bases, and 6 bases lay outside the gene matches. The CDR3 is 15 amino acids. The germline V gene has CDR1 SGHRS and CDR2 YFSETQ. The CDR3 sequence is CASSGQGIGANVLTF. The DNA of the CDR3 is TGCGCCAGCTCCGGACAGGGTATTGGGGCCAACGTCCTGACTTTC.

J is TRBJ1-5 and V is TRBV30, with unresolved D. Trimming cost V 0 bases and J 5 bases, with 8 bases left between them. The CDR3 is 13 residues long. Germline V gene lookup returns CDR1 GTSNPN and CDR2 SVGIG (reference sequence). The CDR3 region is CAWSVASYQPQHF. The CDR3 nucleotides are TGTGCCTGGAGTGTGGCCTCCTATCAGCCCCAGCATTTT.

The gene calls are TRBV9 and TRBJ2-6; the D call may be TRBD1 or TRBD2 (6 bases each). Germline-derived CDR1 and CDR2 are SGDLS and YYNGEE. The CDR3 loop spans 15 amino acids. The V end was cut by 6 bases, the J end by 2 bases, with 12 bases between. DNA for the CDR3: TGTGCCAGCACCCTAAGGGGGGCTGGGGCCAACGTCCTGACTTTC. It encodes CASTLRGAGANVLTF.

V and J are TRBV11-2 and TRBJ2-3; unclear D gene. Germline-derived CDR1 and CDR2 are SGHAT and FQNNGV. The V end was cut by 0 bases, the J end by 2 bases, with 6 bases between. The CDR3 extends over 14 amino acids. The CDR3 DNA reads as TGTGCCAGCAGCTTAGAGCGCACCACAGATACGCAGTATTTT. Translating it yields CASSLERTTDTQYF.

The J gene is TRBJ1-1, the V gene TRBV10-3; D is ambiguous. The ends were cut back, 8 bases at V and 1 base at J, with 8 bases in the middle. The CDR3 length is 12 residues. Per the germline V gene, CDR1 is ENHRY and CDR2 is SYGVKD. The CDR3 loop is CAIRWGNTEAFF. The CDR3 nucleotides are TGTGCCATCCGTTGGGGGAACACTGAAGCTTTCTTT.

The genes are TRBV2 and TRBJ2-7; D unresolved. The germline V and J ends were trimmed by 5 bases and 0 bases, with 11 bases remaining between them. Germline-derived CDR1 and CDR2 are SNHLY and FYNNEI. The CDR3 consists of 14 residues. The CDR3 sequence is CASSRRSDSYEQYF. The CDR3 DNA reads as TGTGCCAGCAGTCGTAGGAGCGACTCCTACGAGCAGTACTTC.

This clone was recorded only once. The CDR3 DNA follows: TGTGCCAGCAGCCTATTAGGGACTAGCGGGGGAGAGCAGTTCTTC. Translating gives CASSLLGTSGGEQFF. V gene TRBV7-2 combines with J gene TRBJ2-1, with 14 bases lining up with TRBD2. The trim removed 5 bases at V and 10 bases at J, leaving 7 bases unmatched. CDR3 size: 15 residues. Germline values: CDR1 SGHTA, CDR2 FQGNSA.

This clone was observed a handful of times. The CDR3 sequence is CASSPQDWETQYF. The DNA of the CDR3 is TGTGCCAGCAGTCCACAGGATTGGGAGACCCAGTACTTC. The genes are TRBV7-2 and TRBJ2-5; perhaps TRBD1 as D (5 bases). Germline V gene sequence: CDR1 SGHTA, CDR2 FQGNSA. V gave up 6 bases and J gave up 5 bases, with 13 bases separating them. The CDR3 contains 13 residues.

The chain combines TRBV7-2 with TRBJ2-7; the match to TRBD1 covers 7 bases. This CDR3 is 16 amino acids long. Looked up from germline, CDR1 is SGHTA and CDR2 is FQGNSA. Trimming removed 5 bases from V and 3 bases from J; junction bases left unmatched: 13. The CDR3 here is CASSLGTALGNYEQYF. As DNA, the CDR3 is TGTGCCAGCAGCCTCGGGACAGCTTTGGGGAACTACGAGCAGTACTTC.

This clone was detected only a few times. The rearrangement joins TRBV28 to TRBJ2-1, with 7 bases lining up with TRBD1. Trimming removed 6 bases from V and 3 bases from J; junction bases left unmatched: 8. The CDR3 is 15 amino acids. From germline, CDR1 is MDHEN and CDR2 SYDVKM. Here the CDR3 reads CASRVTQGNYNEQFF. CDR3 DNA sequence: TGTGCCAGCAGGGTCACACAGGGGAACTACAATGAGCAGTTCTTC.